These 19 T cell receptor beta chains were all obtained from the same sample, sequenced in a study of identifying expanded T cells in peripheral blood. Clones were read by immunoSEQ multiplex PCR, and TCRdb kept only the in-frame ones, dropping some. The data contain about 89,000 clones, about 91% of them singletons. Sequenced: blood. The receptors stem from a person between 18 and 75 years old in good health.

The V gene is TRBV11-2, the J gene TRBJ2-1, with D maybe TRBD2 (6 bases). Germline V lookup: CDR1 SGHAT, CDR2 FQNNGV. CDR3 length equals 12 residues. V dropped 7 bases and J dropped 12 bases, with 16 bases sitting between them. CDR3 in amino acids: CASTLKEGLQFF. DNA of the CDR3: TGTGCCAGCACCCTTAAGGAGGGCCTGCAGTTCTTC.

Written as DNA, the CDR3 is TGCGCCAGCAGCCCCCTCGACAGGGGCTCCACTGAAGCTTTCTTT. Encoded protein: CASSPLDRGSTEAFF. The chain has TRBV4-1 and TRBJ1-1, with 8 bases fitting TRBD1. This CDR3 contains 15 residues. J was trimmed by 4 bases and V by 4 bases; bases with no gene match: 8. Germline loops: CDR1 MGHRA, CDR2 YSYEKL.

This rearrangement joins TRBV6-5 to TRBJ2-2; 13 bases fit TRBD2. In germline, CDR1 is MNHEY, CDR2 SVGAGI. This CDR3 is 16 amino acids long. V lost 4 bases and J lost 5; bases outside the gene matches: 4. CDR3 sequence (DNA): TGTGCCAGCAGTTTACTAGCGGGGGGGCTGACCGGGGAGCTGTTTTTT. Protein sequence: CASSLLAGGLTGELFF.

This chain uses TRBV6-4 with TRBJ2-3; 7 bases agree with TRBD2. Looked up from germline, CDR1 is MRHNA and CDR2 is SNTAGT. This CDR3 contains 14 residues. V was clipped by 5 bases and J by 1 base; unmatched bases: 3. CDR3 protein: CASSPSGGTDTQYF. In nucleotides, the CDR3 is TGTGCCAGCAGTCCAAGCGGGGGCACAGATACGCAGTATTTT.

The chain carries TRBV6-1 and TRBJ2-7; D assignment may be TRBD1 or TRBD2 (6 bases each). Per germline, CDR1 MNHNS and CDR2 SASEGT. With 0 bases removed from V and 2 bases from J, the gap between germline ends came to 11 bases. This CDR3 is 15 amino acids long. CDR3 DNA: TGTGCCAGCAGTGAAGCGAGGGGGGAACCCTACGAGCAGTACTTC. Protein: CASSEARGEPYEQYF.

The chain has TRBV6-5 and TRBJ2-1, with a weak D call TRBD2 (6 bases). The CDR3 loop spans 14 amino acids. Germline CDR1 MNHEY, CDR2 SVGAGI. Trimming stripped 7 bases from V and 15 bases from J, with 25 bases between. CDR3 DNA: TGTGCCAGCAATTCAAGGCCGGGACGAGGAGGGGCGTTCTTC. It yields the protein CASNSRPGRGGAFF.

The V call is TRBV14, the J call TRBJ1-1; D not certain. This CDR3 contains 13 residues. The V end was cut by 3 bases, the J end by 6 bases, with 11 bases between. In germline, CDR1 is SGHDN, CDR2 FVKESK. In DNA form, the CDR3 reads TGTGCCAGCAGCCACGCCCCTGAGCCTGAAGCTTTCTTT. This gives the protein CASSHAPEPEAFF.

The chain has TRBV11-2 and TRBJ1-1; 7 positions agree with TRBD1. Germline V gene data show CDR1 as SGHAT and CDR2 as FQNNGV. The V and J ends lost 0 bases and 5 bases, in that order; junction bases with no gene match: 3. The CDR3 length is 14 residues. CDR3 amino acids: CASSLDPGGTEAFF. Here the CDR3 DNA reads TGTGCCAGCAGCTTAGATCCAGGGGGGACTGAAGCTTTCTTT.

Only a few counts were recorded for this clone. The junction shows a germline mismatch at one end, possibly a read error. V usage is TRBV2 and J usage is TRBJ2-7; possible D gene TRBD1, 5 bases. Germline values: CDR1 SNHLY, CDR2 FYNNEI. The CDR3 loop spans 13 amino acids. This CDR3 is CASSDRASSEQYF. As DNA, the CDR3 is TGTGCCAGCAGTGACAGGGCGTCCTCCGAGCAGTACTTC.

V usage is TRBV2 and J usage is TRBJ2-3; a possible D gene is TRBD1 (6 bases). The germline V gene has CDR1 SNHLY and CDR2 FYNNEI. The V gene lost 3 bases and the J gene lost 5 bases, with 12 bases spanning the gap. This CDR3 comprises 14 residues. The CDR3 DNA reads TGTGCCAGCAGTGAGGCAGGGGCTGGAGATACGCAGTATTTT. Translating it yields CASSEAGAGDTQYF. Together with reference TRBV2 and TRBJ2-3, the CDR3 gives the full variable domain: EPEVTQTPSHQVTQMGQEVILRCVPISNHLYFYWYRQILGQKVEFLVSFYNNEISEKSEIFDDQFSVERPDGSNFTLKIRSTKLEDSAMYFCASSEAGAGDTQYFGPGTRLTVL.

The chain uses TRBV27 and TRBJ2-1; D is ambiguous. V lost 4 bases, J lost 12 bases, and 10 bases lay in between. In germline, CDR1 is MNHEY, CDR2 SMNVEV (reference sequence). The CDR3 is 11 residues long. Here the CDR3 reads CASSSNRGQFF. The CDR3 coding sequence is TGTGCCAGCAGTTCTAATCGAGGGCAGTTCTTC.

The rearrangement links TRBV9 to TRBJ2-6; unclear D gene. V was shortened by 0 bases and J by 7 bases, with 5 bases between the two germline ends. This CDR3 comprises 13 residues. Germline values: CDR1 SGDLS, CDR2 YYNGEE. CDR3 nucleotides: TGTGCCAGCAGCGTAGATCTAGCCAACGTCCTGACTTTC. Amino acid sequence: CASSVDLANVLTF.

This rearrangement joins TRBV5-1 to TRBJ1-1; perhaps TRBD1 as D (6 bases). The CDR3 contains 15 residues. V was trimmed by 0 bases and J by 3 bases, leaving 12 bases between them. Germline V gives CDR1 SGHRS, CDR2 YFSETQ. Written as DNA, the CDR3 is TGCGCCAGCAGCTTGGAAAGGGGGAGGTACACTGAAGCTTTCTTT. This encodes CASSLERGRYTEAFF. The whole variable domain, remainder taken from reference TRBV5-1 and TRBJ1-1, is KAGVTQTPRYLIKTRGQQVTLSCSPISGHRSVSWYQQTPGQGLQFLFEYFSETQRNKGNFPGRFSGRQFSNSRSEMNVSTLELGDSALYLCASSLERGRYTEAFFGQGTRLTVV.

V gene TRBV29-1 combines with J gene TRBJ2-5; 10 bases map to TRBD1. This CDR3 is built from 15 residues. CDR1 and CDR2 (germline): SQVTM, ANQGSEA. V lost 8 bases, J lost 5 bases, and 14 bases stayed unmatched. CDR3 residues: CSSVRDRGLGETQYF. The DNA of the CDR3 is TGCAGCTCCGTCCGGGACAGGGGTCTCGGCGAGACCCAGTACTTC.

This clone has just a few counts. The chain links TRBV19 to TRBJ2-3; 12 bases match TRBD1. CDR3 length equals 14 residues. The junction had 4 bases not matched to a gene; V was cut back by 9 bases and J by 3 bases. Per the germline V gene, CDR1 is LNHDA and CDR2 is SQIVND (reference sequence). CDR3 region: CASQGQGATDTQYF. The CDR3 bases are TGTGCCAGCCAGGGACAGGGGGCTACAGATACGCAGTATTTT.

The gene calls are TRBV10-1 and TRBJ2-7; D ambiguous. V was pared by 2 bases and J by 7 bases, with 12 bases between. Germline V gene data show CDR1 as WNHNN and CDR2 as SYGVQD (reference sequence). This CDR3 has 13 amino acids. The CDR3 protein is CASSEQEHAEQYF. The CDR3 region has the DNA TGCGCCAGCAGTGAGCAGGAGCACGCGGAGCAGTACTTC.

Written as DNA, the CDR3 is TGTGCCAGCAGCCCATATGGAACTGGGGGGGCCTCGGAGACCCAGTACTTC. Translating gives CASSPYGTGGASETQYF. The rearrangement joins TRBV11-2 to TRBJ2-5, with a possible D match to TRBD2 (7 bases). Trimming took 5 bases from V and 5 from J, leaving 24 bases between them. Germline lookup yields CDR1 SGHAT and CDR2 FQNNGV. The CDR3 sequence is 17 residues long.

V usage is TRBV5-4 and J usage is TRBJ2-3; TRBD2 is a possible D gene (7 bases). The germline V gene encodes CDR1 SGHNT and CDR2 YYREEE (reference sequence). There are 15 residues in the CDR3. V was shortened by 2 bases and J by 0 bases, with 10 bases between the two germline ends. This CDR3 reads CASSLGGLSTDTQYF. DNA of the CDR3: TGTGCCAGCAGCTTAGGGGGACTAAGCACAGATACGCAGTATTTT.

The chain uses TRBV6-1 and TRBJ2-2; D uncertain. The CDR3 totals 19 residues. The V gene lost 4 bases and the J gene lost 1 base, with 22 bases spanning the gap. The germline gives CDR1 MNHNS, CDR2 SASEGT. The DNA for the CDR3 is TGTGCCAGCAGTGCGCCAAGAGGTTGGTTGGCACAGAACACCGGGGAGCTGTTTTTT. It translates to CASSAPRGWLAQNTGELFF.